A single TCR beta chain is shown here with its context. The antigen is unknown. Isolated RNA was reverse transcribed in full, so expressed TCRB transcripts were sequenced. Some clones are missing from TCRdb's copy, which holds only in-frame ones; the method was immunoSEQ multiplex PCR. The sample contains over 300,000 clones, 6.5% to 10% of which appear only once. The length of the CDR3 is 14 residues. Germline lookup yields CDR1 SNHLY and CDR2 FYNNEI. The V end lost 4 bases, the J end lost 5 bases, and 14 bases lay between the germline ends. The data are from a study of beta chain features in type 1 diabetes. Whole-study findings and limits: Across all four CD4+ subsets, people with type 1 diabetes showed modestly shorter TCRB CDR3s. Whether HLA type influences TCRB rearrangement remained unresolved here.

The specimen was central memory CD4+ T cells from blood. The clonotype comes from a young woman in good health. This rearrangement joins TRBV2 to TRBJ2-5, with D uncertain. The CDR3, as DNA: TGTGCCAGCAGTGCTGGGTTTTCTGGGGAGACCCAGTACTTC. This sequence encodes CASSAGFSGETQYF. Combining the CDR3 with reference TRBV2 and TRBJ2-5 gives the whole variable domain EPEVTQTPSHQVTQMGQEVILRCVPISNHLYFYWYRQILGQKVEFLVSFYNNEISEKSEIFDDQFSVERPDGSNFTLKIRSTKLEDSAMYFCASSAGFSGETQYFGPGTRLLVL.